This TCR beta chain was profiled in a study of T-cell memory formation after mild COVID-19. About the study: TCR clusters were mostly donor specific. Notes on the study in general: From day 15 to 85, contracting clones were balanced between CD4 and CD8, whereas later expanders leaned toward CD4+. Among contracting clones, CD4+ were mainly CM/EM and CD8+ enriched in EMRA.

The table lists this clonotype with a few counts. Its antigen is currently unknown. TCRdb called the 5' RACE reads again in MiXCR, with one record for every CDR3 protein. The table records 200,000 to 250,000 distinct CDR3 sequences, 15% of them present only once. The trim removed 6 bases at V and 5 bases at J, leaving 11 bases unmatched. The CDR3 is made up of 14 amino acids. Germline lookup yields CDR1 DFQATT and CDR2 SNEGSKA (reference sequence). The TCR comes from an adult woman who had mild COVID-19 (a few samples of this study predate the infection). Cell type and time point are not known. The chain recombines TRBV20-1 with TRBJ2-7; 9 bases are a match to TRBD2. The specimen sequenced was PBMCs or a T cell subset sorted from them (not recorded which). CDR3 DNA sequence: TGCAGTGCCCTACTCTTAGCGGGAGAGGACGAGCAGTACTTC. Translated: CSALLLAGEDEQYF.